This T cell receptor (beta chain) was sequenced for a study of Graves' ophthalmopathy and Graves' hyperthyroidism. RNA transcripts served as template for amplifying TCR beta CDR3 sequences. HTBI primers primed a first-round RT-PCR, and a second-round multiplex PCR followed. TCRdb redid the calling of the multiplex PCR reads with MiXCR, one entry per CDR3 protein. The sample yields 150,000 or so distinct CDR3 sequences, around two fifths seen once. Points on this clonotype: Its cognate antigen is unknown.

Study observations and caveats: Ophthalmopathy progression predictions by the model showed nearly 75% specificity and approximately 71% sensitivity.

Each diagnosis was determined on the basis of clinical symptoms, serum thyroxine, TRAb, thyroid ultrasound and orbital computed tomography. PBMCs came from 10 ml of fresh peripheral blood. The sequencing input was peripheral blood. The source is a woman between 35 and 50 years old with Graves' ophthalmopathy.

For the CDR3, the DNA is TGTGCCAGCAGTGAAGCCCCCGGAGGGAATTCACCCCTCCACTTT. It yields the protein CASSEAPGGNSPLHF. The V gene is TRBV6-1, the J gene TRBJ1-6; D is unclear. CDR3 length: 15 residues. CDR1 and CDR2 from the germline V gene are MNHNS and SASEGT. Trimming took 0 bases from V and 7 from J, leaving 10 bases between them.